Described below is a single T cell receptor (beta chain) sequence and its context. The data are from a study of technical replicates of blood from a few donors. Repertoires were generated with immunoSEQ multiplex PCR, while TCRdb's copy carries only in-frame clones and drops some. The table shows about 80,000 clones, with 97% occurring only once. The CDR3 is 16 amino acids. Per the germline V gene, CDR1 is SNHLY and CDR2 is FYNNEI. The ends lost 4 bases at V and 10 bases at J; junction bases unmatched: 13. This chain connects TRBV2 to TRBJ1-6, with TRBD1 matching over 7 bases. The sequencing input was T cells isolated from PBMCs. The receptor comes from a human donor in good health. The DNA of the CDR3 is TGTGCCAGCAGTGGGGGATTGACAGGGCCTTTGTCACCCCTCCACTTT. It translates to CASSGGLTGPLSPLHF.